This T cell receptor beta chain is drawn from a study of regulatory T cells in long-lasting Graves disease. As for time point: persistent/refractory GD, antithyroid drugs over 5 years with positive TRAb. Construction of the TCR library relied on RNA isolated from PBMCs. For TCR beta, libraries came from iRepertoire HTBI primers and Arm-PCR of CDR3 regions. TCRdb re-called the multiplex PCR reads with MiXCR, one entry per CDR3 protein. This table has about 430,000 distinct CDR3 sequences, 21% appearing once. In its sample, this clonotype was seen many times. Sequencing used peripheral blood mononuclear cells (PBMCs), obtained when the disease was refractory, from a patient treated with antithyroid drugs. The sequence came from a female donor with Graves disease.

The CDR3 nucleotides read TGTGCCAGCAGCACTGATGGGGCCAACGTCCTGACTTTC. Protein: CASSTDGANVLTF. J is TRBJ2-6 and V is TRBV9; unclear D gene. The CDR3 contains 13 residues. In germline, CDR1 is SGDLS, CDR2 YYNGEE. V was trimmed by 4 bases and J by 3 bases, leaving 5 bases between them.